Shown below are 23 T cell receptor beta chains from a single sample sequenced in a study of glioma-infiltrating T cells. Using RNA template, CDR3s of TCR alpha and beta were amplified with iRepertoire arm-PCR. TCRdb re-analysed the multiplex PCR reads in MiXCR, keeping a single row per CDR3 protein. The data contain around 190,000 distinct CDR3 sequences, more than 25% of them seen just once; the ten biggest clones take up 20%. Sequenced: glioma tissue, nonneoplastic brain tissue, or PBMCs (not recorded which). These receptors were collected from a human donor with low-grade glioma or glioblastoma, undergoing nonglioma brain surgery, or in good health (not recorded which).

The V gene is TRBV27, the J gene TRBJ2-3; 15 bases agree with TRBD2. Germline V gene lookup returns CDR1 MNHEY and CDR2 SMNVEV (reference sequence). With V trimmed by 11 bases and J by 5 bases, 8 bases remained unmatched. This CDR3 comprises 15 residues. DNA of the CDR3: TGTGCCGTTCGGACTAGCGGGAGGGCCGAAGATACGCAGTATTTT. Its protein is CAVRTSGRAEDTQYF.

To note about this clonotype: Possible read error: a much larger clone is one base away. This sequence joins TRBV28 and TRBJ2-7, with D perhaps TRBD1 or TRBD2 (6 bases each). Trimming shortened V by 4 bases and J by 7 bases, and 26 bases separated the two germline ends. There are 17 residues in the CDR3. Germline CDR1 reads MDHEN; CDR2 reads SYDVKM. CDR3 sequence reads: CASSSTFDGRQRGEQYF. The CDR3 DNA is TGTGCCAGCAGTTCCACGTTCGACGGGAGACAGAGGGGGGAGCAGTACTTC. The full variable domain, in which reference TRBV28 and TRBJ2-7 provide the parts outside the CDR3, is DVKVTQSSRYLVKRTGEKVFLECVQDMDHENMFWYRQDPGLGLRLIYFSYDVKMKEKGDIPEGYSVSREKKERFSLILESASTNQTSMYLCASSSTFDGRQRGEQYFGPGTRLTVT.

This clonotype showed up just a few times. CDR3 DNA sequence: TGTGCCAGCAGCTTTGTTGGCGTTGAGCAGTTCTTC. Its protein product is CASSFVGVEQFF. V is TRBV5-4 and J is TRBJ2-1; D uncertain. Trimming removed 2 bases from V and 9 bases from J, with 9 bases in between. Per the germline V gene, CDR1 is SGHNT and CDR2 is YYREEE (reference sequence). This CDR3 has 12 amino acids. Drawing the rest from reference TRBV5-4 and TRBJ2-1, the complete variable domain is ETGVTQSPTHLIKTRGQQVTLRCSSQSGHNTVSWYQQALGQGPQFIFQYYREEENGRGNFPPRFSGLQFPNYSSELNVNALELDDSALYLCASSFVGVEQFFGPGTRLTVL.

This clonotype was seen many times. In nucleotides, the CDR3 is TGTGCCAGCAGCCAACGCGGGTACAATGAGCAGTTCTTC. Its protein product is CASSQRGYNEQFF. The V and J genes are TRBV3-1 and TRBJ2-1; the D gene is possibly TRBD2 (5 bases). This CDR3 region has 13 residues. Deletions cut 2 bases from V and 4 bases from J, with 6 bases between. CDR1 and CDR2 from the germline V gene are LGHDT and YNNKEL (reference sequence).

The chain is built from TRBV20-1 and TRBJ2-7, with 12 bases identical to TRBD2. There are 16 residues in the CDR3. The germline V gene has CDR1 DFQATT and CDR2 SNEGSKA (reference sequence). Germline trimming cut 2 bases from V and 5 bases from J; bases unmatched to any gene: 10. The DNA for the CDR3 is TGCAGTGCTAGACCGGGCCTAGCGGGAGGGCCCCACGAGCAGTACTTC. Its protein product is CSARPGLAGGPHEQYF.

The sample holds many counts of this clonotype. DNA of the CDR3: TGTGCCAGCAGTCGGGACAGATCCTACGAGCAGTACTTC. Translation: CASSRDRSYEQYF. The chain carries TRBV2 and TRBJ2-7; 7 bases are a match to TRBD1. This CDR3 has 13 residues. Germline loops: CDR1 SNHLY, CDR2 FYNNEI. J was trimmed by 1 base and V by 5 bases; bases with no gene match: 2.

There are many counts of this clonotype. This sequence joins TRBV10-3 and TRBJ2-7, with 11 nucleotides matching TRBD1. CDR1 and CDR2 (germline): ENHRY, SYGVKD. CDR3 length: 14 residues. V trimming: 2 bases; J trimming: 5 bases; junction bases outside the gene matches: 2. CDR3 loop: CAISEMGQGDEQYF. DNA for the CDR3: TGTGCCATCAGTGAGATGGGACAGGGGGACGAGCAGTACTTC.

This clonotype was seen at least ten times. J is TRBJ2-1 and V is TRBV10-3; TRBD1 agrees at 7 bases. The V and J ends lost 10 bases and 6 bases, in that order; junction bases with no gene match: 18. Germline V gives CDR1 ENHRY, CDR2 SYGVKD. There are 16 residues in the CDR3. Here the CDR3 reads CATKAPDRPNFNEQFF. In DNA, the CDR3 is TGTGCCACCAAAGCCCCGGACAGGCCAAATTTCAATGAGCAGTTCTTC.

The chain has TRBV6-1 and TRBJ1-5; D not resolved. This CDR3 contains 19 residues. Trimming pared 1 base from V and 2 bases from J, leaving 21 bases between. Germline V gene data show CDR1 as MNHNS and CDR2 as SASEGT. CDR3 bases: TGTGCCAGCAGTGAAGATTGGAGGCCCTTGGCGAGGGGCAATCAGCCCCAGCATTTT. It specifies CASSEDWRPLARGNQPQHF.

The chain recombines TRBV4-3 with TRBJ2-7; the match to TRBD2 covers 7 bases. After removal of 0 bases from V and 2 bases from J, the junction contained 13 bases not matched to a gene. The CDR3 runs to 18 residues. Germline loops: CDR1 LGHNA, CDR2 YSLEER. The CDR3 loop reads CASSQDFGAGLPTYEQYF. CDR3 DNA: TGCGCCAGCAGCCAAGATTTTGGAGCGGGACTACCAACCTACGAGCAGTACTTC.

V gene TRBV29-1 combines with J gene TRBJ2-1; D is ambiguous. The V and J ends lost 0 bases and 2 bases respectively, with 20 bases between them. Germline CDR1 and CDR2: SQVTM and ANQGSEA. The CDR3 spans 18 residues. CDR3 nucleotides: TGCAGCGTTGAAGATTGGACGTCAGGATTTTGGACCTACAATGAGCAGTTCTTC. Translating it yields CSVEDWTSGFWTYNEQFF.

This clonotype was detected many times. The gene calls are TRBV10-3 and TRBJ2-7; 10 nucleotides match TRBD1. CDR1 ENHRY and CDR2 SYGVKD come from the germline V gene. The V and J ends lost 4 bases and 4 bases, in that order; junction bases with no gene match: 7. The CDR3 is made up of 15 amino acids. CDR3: CAISAPGQGIYEQYF. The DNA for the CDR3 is TGTGCCATCAGTGCACCGGGACAGGGGATTTACGAGCAGTACTTC.

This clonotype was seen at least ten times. The CDR3: CASSLSEGTTMGFGYTF. The CDR3 region has the DNA TGTGCCAGCAGTTTGTCCGAAGGAACGACTATGGGCTTTGGCTACACCTTC. This rearrangement joins TRBV28 to TRBJ1-2; the D is unclear. Germline-derived CDR1 and CDR2 are MDHEN and SYDVKM. CDR3 length equals 17 residues. V lost 3 bases to trimming and J lost 7 bases, with 24 bases between them.

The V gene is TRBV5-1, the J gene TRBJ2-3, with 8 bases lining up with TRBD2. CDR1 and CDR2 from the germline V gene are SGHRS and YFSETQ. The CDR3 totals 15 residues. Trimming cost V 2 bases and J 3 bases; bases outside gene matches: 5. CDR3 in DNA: TGCGCCAGCAGCTTAGCGGGAGCGGGAACAGATACGCAGTATTTT. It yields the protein CASSLAGAGTDTQYF.

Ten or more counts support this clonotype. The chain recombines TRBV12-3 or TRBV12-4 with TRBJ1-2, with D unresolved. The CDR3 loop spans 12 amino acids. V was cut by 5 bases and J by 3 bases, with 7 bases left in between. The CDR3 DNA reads TGTGCCAGCAGTCCTAAGGACTATGGCTACACCTTC. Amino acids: CASSPKDYGYTF.

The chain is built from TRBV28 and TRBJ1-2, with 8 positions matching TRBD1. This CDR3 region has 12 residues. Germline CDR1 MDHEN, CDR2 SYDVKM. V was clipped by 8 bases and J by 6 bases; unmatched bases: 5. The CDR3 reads CASPDRVNGYTF. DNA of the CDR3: TGTGCCAGCCCGGACAGGGTAAATGGCTACACCTTC.

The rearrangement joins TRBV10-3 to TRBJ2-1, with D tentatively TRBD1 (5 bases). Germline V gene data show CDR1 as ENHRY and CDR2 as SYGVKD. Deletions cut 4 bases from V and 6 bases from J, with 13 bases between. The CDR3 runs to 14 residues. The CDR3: CAISGMGQGNEQFF. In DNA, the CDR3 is TGTGCCATCAGTGGGATGGGTCAGGGCAATGAGCAGTTCTTC.

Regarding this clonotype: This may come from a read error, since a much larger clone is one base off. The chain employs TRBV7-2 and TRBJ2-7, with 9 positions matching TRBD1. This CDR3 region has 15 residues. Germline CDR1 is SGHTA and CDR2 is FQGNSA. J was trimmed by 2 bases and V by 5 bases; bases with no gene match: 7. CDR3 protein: CASSIGTGSTYEQYF. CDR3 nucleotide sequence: TGTGCCAGCAGCATAGGGACAGGGAGCACCTACGAGCAGTACTTC.

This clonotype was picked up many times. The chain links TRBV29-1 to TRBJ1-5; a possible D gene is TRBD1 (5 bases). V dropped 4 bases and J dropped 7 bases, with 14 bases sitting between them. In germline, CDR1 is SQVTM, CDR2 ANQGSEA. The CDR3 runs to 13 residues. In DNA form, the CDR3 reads TGCAGCGTTGGGGAGGGGAACAAGCAGCCCCAGCATTTT. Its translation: CSVGEGNKQPQHF.

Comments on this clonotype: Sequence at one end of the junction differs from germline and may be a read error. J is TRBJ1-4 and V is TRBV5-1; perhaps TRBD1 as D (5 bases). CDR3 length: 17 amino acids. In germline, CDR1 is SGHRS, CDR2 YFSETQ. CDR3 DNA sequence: TGCGCCAGCAGCTTGGTTTGGCAGGGAGCAACTAGTGAAAAACTGTTTTTT. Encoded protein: CASSLVWQGATSEKLFF.

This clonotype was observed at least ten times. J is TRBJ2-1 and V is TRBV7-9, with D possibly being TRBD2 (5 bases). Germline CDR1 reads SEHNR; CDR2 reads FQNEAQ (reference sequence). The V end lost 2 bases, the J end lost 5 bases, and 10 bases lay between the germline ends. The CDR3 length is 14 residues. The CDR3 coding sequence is TGTGCCAGCAGCTTACTAGCTGGGGACAATGAGCAGTTCTTC. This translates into CASSLLAGDNEQFF.

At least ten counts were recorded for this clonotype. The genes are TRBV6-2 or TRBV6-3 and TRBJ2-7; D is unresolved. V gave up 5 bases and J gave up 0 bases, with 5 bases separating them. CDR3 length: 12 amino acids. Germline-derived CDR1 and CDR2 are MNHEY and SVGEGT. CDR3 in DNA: TGTGCCAGCAGTCAAAGCTCCTACGAGCAGTACTTC. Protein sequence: CASSQSSYEQYF.

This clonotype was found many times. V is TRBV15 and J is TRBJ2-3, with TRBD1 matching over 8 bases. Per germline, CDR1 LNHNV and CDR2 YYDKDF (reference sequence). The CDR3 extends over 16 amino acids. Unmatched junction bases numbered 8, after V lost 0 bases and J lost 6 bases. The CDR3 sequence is CATSRDRGQGRDTQYF. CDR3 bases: TGTGCCACCAGCAGAGATAGAGGACAGGGACGGGATACGCAGTATTTT.